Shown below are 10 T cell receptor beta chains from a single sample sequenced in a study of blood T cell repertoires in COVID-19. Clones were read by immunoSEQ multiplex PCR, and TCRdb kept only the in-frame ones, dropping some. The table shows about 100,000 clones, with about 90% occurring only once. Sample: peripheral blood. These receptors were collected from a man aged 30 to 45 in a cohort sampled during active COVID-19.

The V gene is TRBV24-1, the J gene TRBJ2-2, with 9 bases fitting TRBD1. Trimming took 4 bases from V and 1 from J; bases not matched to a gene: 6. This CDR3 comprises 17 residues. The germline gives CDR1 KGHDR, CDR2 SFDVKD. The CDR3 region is CATSEDWDRENTGELFF. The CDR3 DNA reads TGTGCCACCAGTGAGGACTGGGACAGGGAGAACACCGGGGAGCTGTTTTTT.

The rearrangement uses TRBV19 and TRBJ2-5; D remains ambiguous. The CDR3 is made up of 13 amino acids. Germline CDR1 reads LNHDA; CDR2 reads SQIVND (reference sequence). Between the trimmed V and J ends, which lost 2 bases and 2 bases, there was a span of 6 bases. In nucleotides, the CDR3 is TGTGCCAGTAGTATACCATTTCAAGAGACCCAGTACTTC. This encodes CASSIPFQETQYF.

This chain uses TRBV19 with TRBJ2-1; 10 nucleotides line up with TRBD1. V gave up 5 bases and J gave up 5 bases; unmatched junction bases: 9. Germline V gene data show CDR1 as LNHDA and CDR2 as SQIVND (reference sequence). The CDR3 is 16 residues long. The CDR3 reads CASSPGQGRRDNEQFF. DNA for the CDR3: TGTGCCAGTAGTCCGGGACAGGGGAGGAGGGACAATGAGCAGTTCTTC.

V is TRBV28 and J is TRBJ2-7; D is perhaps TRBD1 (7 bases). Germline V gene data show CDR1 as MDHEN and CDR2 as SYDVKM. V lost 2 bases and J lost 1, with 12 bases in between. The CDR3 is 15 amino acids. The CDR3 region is CASSLGAGGSYEQYF. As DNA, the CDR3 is TGTGCCAGCAGTTTAGGCGCAGGGGGGTCCTACGAGCAGTACTTC. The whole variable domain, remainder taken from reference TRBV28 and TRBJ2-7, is DVKVTQSSRYLVKRTGEKVFLECVQDMDHENMFWYRQDPGLGLRLIYFSYDVKMKEKGDIPEGYSVSREKKERFSLILESASTNQTSMYLCASSLGAGGSYEQYFGPGTRLTVT.

The CDR3 region is CASSLRGTEAFF. CDR3 in DNA: TGTGCCAGCAGTTTGCGAGGCACTGAAGCTTTCTTT. This chain uses TRBV12-3 or TRBV12-4 with TRBJ1-1; D uncertain. This CDR3 is built from 12 residues. Deletions cut 3 bases from V and 4 bases from J, with 6 bases between.

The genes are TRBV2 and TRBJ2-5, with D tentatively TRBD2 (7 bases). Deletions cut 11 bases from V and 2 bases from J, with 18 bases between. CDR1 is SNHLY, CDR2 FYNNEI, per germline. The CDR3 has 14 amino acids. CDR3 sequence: CAGNGGGGQETQYF. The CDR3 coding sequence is TGTGCCGGTAACGGAGGGGGGGGGCAAGAGACCCAGTACTTC.

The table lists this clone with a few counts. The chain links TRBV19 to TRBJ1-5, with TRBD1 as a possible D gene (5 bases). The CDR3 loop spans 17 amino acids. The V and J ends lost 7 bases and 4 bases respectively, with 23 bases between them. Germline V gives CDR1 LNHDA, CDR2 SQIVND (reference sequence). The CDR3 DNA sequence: TGTGCCAGTACCATCGCCGGAGCTTGGGGGGGAAATCAGCCCCAGCATTTT. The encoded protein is CASTIAGAWGGNQPQHF.

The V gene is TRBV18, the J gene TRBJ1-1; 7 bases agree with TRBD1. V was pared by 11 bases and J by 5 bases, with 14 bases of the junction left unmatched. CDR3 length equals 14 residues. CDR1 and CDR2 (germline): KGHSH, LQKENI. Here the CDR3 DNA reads TGTGCCGGATCATTCAACAGGGGAAGGACTGAAGCTTTCTTT. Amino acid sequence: CAGSFNRGRTEAFF.

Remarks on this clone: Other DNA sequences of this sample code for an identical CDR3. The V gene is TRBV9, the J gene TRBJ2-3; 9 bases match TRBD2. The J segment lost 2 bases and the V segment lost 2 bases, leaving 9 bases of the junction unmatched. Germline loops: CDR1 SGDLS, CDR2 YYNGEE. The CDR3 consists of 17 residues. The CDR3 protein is CASSVGGGGYSTDTQYF. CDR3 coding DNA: TGTGCCAGCAGCGTTGGCGGGGGGGGATATTCCACAGATACGCAGTATTTT.

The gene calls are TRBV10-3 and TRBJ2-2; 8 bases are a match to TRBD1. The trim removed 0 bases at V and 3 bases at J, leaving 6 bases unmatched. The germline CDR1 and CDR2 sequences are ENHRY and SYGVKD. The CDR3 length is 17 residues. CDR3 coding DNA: TGTGCCATCAGTGAGTCATCAGGGGGCGCGGACACCGGGGAGCTGTTTTTT. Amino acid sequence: CAISESSGGADTGELFF.